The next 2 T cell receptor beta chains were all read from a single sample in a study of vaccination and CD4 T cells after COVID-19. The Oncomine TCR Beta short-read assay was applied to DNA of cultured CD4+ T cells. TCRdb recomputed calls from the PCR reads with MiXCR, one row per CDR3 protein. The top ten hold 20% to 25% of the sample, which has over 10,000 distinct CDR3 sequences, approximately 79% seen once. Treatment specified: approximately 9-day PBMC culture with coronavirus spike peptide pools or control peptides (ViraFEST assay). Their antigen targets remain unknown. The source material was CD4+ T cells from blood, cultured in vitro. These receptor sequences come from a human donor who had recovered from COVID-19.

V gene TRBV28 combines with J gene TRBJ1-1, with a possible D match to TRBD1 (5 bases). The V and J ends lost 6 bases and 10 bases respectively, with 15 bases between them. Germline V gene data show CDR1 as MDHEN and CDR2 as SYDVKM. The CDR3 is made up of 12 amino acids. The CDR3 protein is CASSLKGRGAFF. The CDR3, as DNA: TGTGCCAGCAGCCTCAAGGGGCGGGGAGCTTTCTTT.

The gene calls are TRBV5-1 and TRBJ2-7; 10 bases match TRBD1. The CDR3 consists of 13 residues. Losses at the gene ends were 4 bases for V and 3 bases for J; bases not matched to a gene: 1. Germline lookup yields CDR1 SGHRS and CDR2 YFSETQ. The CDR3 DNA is TGCGCCAGCAGCGGGGACAGGGGCTACGAGCAGTACTTC. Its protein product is CASSGDRGYEQYF.